A selection of T cell receptor beta chains follows, all from one sample in a study of blood T cell repertoires in COVID-19. This table comes from immunoSEQ multiplex PCR, and its TCRdb copy is limited to in-frame clones, with some not included. The sample carries approximately 280,000 clones, approximately 85% recorded once. Sequencing was done on a sample of peripheral blood. These receptor sequences come from a woman in her 70s with acute or convalescent COVID-19. Each CDR3 is given without its conserved first and last residue. A D gene is named only where the DNA matches it firmly. A clone size is listed for some rows: how often the clone was seen (once, few, many), or a class if it is expanded.

size | D | V | length | CDR3
. | . | TRBV10-3 | 9 | AISASNEQF
. | TRBD1 | TRBV6-5 | 10 | ATRQGAGGYT
few | . | TRBV2 | 11 | ASSAYSNQPQH
. | . | TRBV2 | 11 | AGGTEDGDTQY
once | . | TRBV4-1 | 15 | ASSPGIIRQPNQPQH
once | . | TRBV3-1/TRBV3-2 | 11 | ASSLQGTDTQY
many | . | TRBV11-3 | 12 | ASSPSTDYNEQF
. | TRBD1 | TRBV2 | 16 | ACPRLRQGTSGANVLT
. | . | TRBV19 | 13 | ASRRGWEGGNEQF
. | . | TRBV5-4 | 12 | ASSHPGKSEKLF
once | . | TRBV10-1 | 10 | ASSERGYGYT
. | . | TRBV2 | 11 | ASSDSINYGYT
. | TRBD1 | TRBV5-4 | 13 | ASSPTGTGTDTQY
. | TRBD1 | TRBV9 | 12 | ASSGGQGSETQY
. | TRBD1 | TRBV6-5 | 12 | ASSYSDTGGGYT
. | . | TRBV19 | 11 | ASSISGLEPQH